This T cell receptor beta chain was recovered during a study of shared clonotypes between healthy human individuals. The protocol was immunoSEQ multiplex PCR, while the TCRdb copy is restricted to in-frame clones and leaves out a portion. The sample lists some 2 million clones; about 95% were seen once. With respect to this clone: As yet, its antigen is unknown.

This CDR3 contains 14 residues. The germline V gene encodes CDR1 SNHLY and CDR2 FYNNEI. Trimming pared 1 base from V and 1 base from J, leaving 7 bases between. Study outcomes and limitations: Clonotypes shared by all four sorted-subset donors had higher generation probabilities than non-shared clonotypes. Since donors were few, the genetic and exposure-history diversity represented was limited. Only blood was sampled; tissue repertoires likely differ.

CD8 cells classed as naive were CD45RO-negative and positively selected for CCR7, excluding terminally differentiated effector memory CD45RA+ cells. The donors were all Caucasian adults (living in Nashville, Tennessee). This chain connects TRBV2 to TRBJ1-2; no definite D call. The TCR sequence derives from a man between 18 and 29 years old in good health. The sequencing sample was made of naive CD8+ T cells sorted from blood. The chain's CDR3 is CASSEEFSNYGYTF. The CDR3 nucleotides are TGTGCCAGCAGTGAAGAGTTCAGTAACTATGGCTACACCTTC.